This TCR beta chain came from a study of OX40 agonist ivuxolimab in advanced cancers. Profiled with immunoSEQ multiplex PCR; TCRdb holds only in-frame clones, not every one. The sample holds roughly 90,000 clones; more than 70% are singletons and the top ten take roughly 0.22%. Germline lookup yields CDR1 SGHRS and CDR2 YFSETQ. The V and J ends lost 5 bases and 4 bases, in that order; junction bases with no gene match: 5. The CDR3 loop spans 14 amino acids. The clonotype comes from an adult with an advanced solid tumor such as melanoma, head and neck, liver or kidney cancer. This rearrangement joins TRBV5-1 to TRBJ2-3; TRBD2 matches at 9 bases. Here the sequenced sample was CD4+ or CD8+ T cells sorted from blood, taken in a trial of the OX40 agonist ivuxolimab. CDR3 residues: CASRIAGVPDTQYF. Written as DNA, the CDR3 is TGCGCCAGCAGGATAGCGGGAGTCCCAGATACGCAGTATTTT.